The clone carrying this T cell receptor beta chain occurred once. No antigen is known for it. The record originates from a study of T cell responses to AZD1222 COVID-19 vaccine. Repertoires were generated with immunoSEQ multiplex PCR, while TCRdb's copy carries only in-frame clones and drops some. The data show more than 95,000 clones, 75% to 85% seen once. The ends lost 3 bases at V and 2 bases at J; junction bases unmatched: 5. From germline, CDR1 is SGHAT and CDR2 FQNNGV. The CDR3 consists of 15 residues. Overall study findings and caveats: Mapped onto spike, vaccine-associated CD4 TCRs spanned it and were dominant at 160-218 and 743-854. Nearly half of spike-specific TCRs reportedly target unmutated variant regions. Most donors were white British, females outnumbered males, and clonal diversity was possibly underestimated. Increased Spike-specific TCR breadth and depth were observed after two AZD1222 doses.

The chain links TRBV11-2 to TRBJ2-7; 9 nucleotides align to TRBD1. The sample in question was peripheral blood, obtained 28 days after the second AZD1222 dose. The TCR sequence derives from an adult who received the AZD1222 COVID-19 vaccine. For the CDR3, the DNA is TGTGCCAGCAGCTTCGTCCGGGACAGGGCCTACGAGCAGTACTTC. This sequence encodes CASSFVRDRAYEQYF.